The 30 T cell receptor beta chains given below trace back to one sample, sequenced in a study of T cells in tuberculosis. Assay used: immunoSEQ multiplex PCR; TCRdb lists only in-frame clones, some missing. This sample has under 45,000 clones, with 95% found just once. The sample was PBMCs. The receptor set was obtained from a donor between 10 and 35 years old with latent tuberculosis or without tuberculosis infection.

This chain joins TRBV28 and TRBJ1-1; 7 bases are shared with TRBD1. V was pared by 2 bases and J by 6 bases, with 12 bases of the junction left unmatched. The CDR3 has 16 amino acids. Germline CDR1 is MDHEN and CDR2 is SYDVKM. The CDR3 nucleotides are TGTGCCAGCAGTTTAGGAACCAGGGGGGCAAGGGCTGAAGCTTTCTTT. Translation gives CASSLGTRGARAEAFF. The variable domain in full, completed from reference TRBV28 and TRBJ1-1, reads DVKVTQSSRYLVKRTGEKVFLECVQDMDHENMFWYRQDPGLGLRLIYFSYDVKMKEKGDIPEGYSVSREKKERFSLILESASTNQTSMYLCASSLGTRGARAEAFFGQGTRLTVV.

This chain's CDR3 is CASSLSPGNTEAFF. The CDR3 region has the DNA TGTGCCAGCAGTTTATCTCCGGGGAACACTGAAGCTTTCTTT. The V gene is TRBV27, the J gene TRBJ1-1; D is ambiguous. Per germline, CDR1 MNHEY and CDR2 SMNVEV (reference sequence). Trimming took 0 bases from V and 1 from J, leaving 6 bases between them. The CDR3 is 14 residues long.

This clone showed up just once. The gene calls are TRBV10-2 and TRBJ1-6; D remains unclear. The germline V gene has CDR1 WSHSY and CDR2 SAAADI. The V end was cut by 4 bases, the J end by 3 bases, with 7 bases between. The CDR3 has 14 residues. This CDR3 is CASSGQNYNSPLHF. CDR3 in DNA: TGCGCCAGCAGTGGGCAGAACTATAATTCACCCCTCCACTTT.

This clone was seen once. The chain couples TRBV2 to TRBJ1-2; D is perhaps TRBD1 (6 bases). The ends were cut back, 7 bases at V and 2 bases at J, with 14 bases in the middle. The V gene's germline CDR1 is SNHLY and CDR2 FYNNEI. The CDR3 totals 14 residues. CDR3 DNA sequence: TGTGCCAGCATCTGGGGGCTGGGGAACTATGGCTACACCTTC. Translating gives CASIWGLGNYGYTF.

This CDR3 is CASSYSGDRSNSPLHF. CDR3 DNA sequence: TGTGCCAGCAGTTACTCGGGAGACCGGAGTAATTCACCCCTCCACTTT. The chain carries TRBV6-5 and TRBJ1-6; D is unresolved. This CDR3 comprises 16 residues. Germline values: CDR1 MNHEY, CDR2 SVGAGI. Between the trimmed V and J ends, which lost 0 bases and 6 bases, there was a span of 12 bases.

The rearrangement joins TRBV2 to TRBJ1-2; weak D call: TRBD1 (6 bases). The CDR3 consists of 19 residues. CDR1 is SNHLY, CDR2 FYNNEI, per germline. Trimming shortened V by 2 bases and J by 0 bases, and 22 bases separated the two germline ends. The CDR3 here is CASSEFGTSGHFSNYGYTF. The CDR3 bases are TGTGCCAGCAGTGAATTCGGGACCTCGGGACATTTTTCTAACTATGGCTACACCTTC.

The rearrangement joins TRBV4-1 to TRBJ1-4, with TRBD1 identical over 8 bases. This CDR3 contains 16 residues. With 2 bases clipped from V and 9 bases from J, the junction kept 11 bases outside the gene matches. Germline loops: CDR1 MGHRA, CDR2 YSYEKL. The CDR3 loop is CASSQLTGVNSQKLFF. CDR3 DNA: TGCGCCAGCAGCCAATTGACAGGGGTAAATTCTCAAAAACTGTTTTTT.

This rearrangement joins TRBV5-6 to TRBJ2-1; D is possibly TRBD2 (6 bases). The germline V and J ends were trimmed by 4 bases and 9 bases, with 23 bases remaining between them. Germline assignment: CDR1 SGHDT and CDR2 YYEEEE. The length of the CDR3 is 16 residues. The CDR3 loop reads CASSGDAGRSFSEQFF. CDR3 bases: TGTGCCAGCAGCGGGGACGCGGGACGAAGTTTTAGTGAGCAGTTCTTC.

This chain uses TRBV27 with TRBJ1-2, with D perhaps TRBD1 (6 bases). Germline CDR1 and CDR2: MNHEY and SMNVEV (reference sequence). The CDR3 has 13 residues. Trimming cost V 5 bases and J 5 bases, with 12 bases left between them. The chain's CDR3 is CASSPDSSYGYTF. For the CDR3, the DNA is TGTGCCAGCAGTCCGGACAGCTCATATGGCTACACCTTC.

This chain connects TRBV5-1 to TRBJ1-2, with TRBD1 matching 7 bases. The V segment lost 0 bases and the J segment 7 bases; nucleotides outside the gene matches: 3. Germline values: CDR1 SGHRS, CDR2 YFSETQ. The CDR3 length is 13 residues. The CDR3 DNA is TGCGCCAGCAGCTTGGAAGGGGGCCCTGGCTACACCTTC. It yields the protein CASSLEGGPGYTF.

The chain combines TRBV5-6 with TRBJ1-5, with 9 bases aligning to TRBD1. This CDR3 region has 15 residues. Trimming took 4 bases from V and 6 from J; bases not matched to a gene: 8. Germline CDR1 and CDR2: SGHDT and YYEEEE. CDR3 DNA sequence: TGTGCCAGCAGCACCTATACAGGGGGCGGTCAGCCCCAGCATTTT. Residues: CASSTYTGGGQPQHF.

The CDR3 loop reads CASSIPGDDSYGYTF. The CDR3 coding sequence is TGTGCCAGTAGTATCCCAGGGGACGATAGCTATGGCTACACCTTC. The gene calls are TRBV19 and TRBJ1-2; maybe TRBD1 (6 bases). Germline loops: CDR1 LNHDA, CDR2 SQIVND (reference sequence). The V end was cut by 3 bases, the J end by 4 bases, with 15 bases between. This CDR3 contains 15 residues.

The sample holds one count of this clone. V gene TRBV7-2 combines with J gene TRBJ2-5, with 8 bases that match TRBD1. This CDR3 region has 15 residues. Per the germline V gene, CDR1 is SGHTA and CDR2 is FQGNSA. Losses at the gene ends were 0 bases for V and 5 bases for J; bases not matched to a gene: 5. The chain's CDR3 is CASSLAGRQGETQYF. CDR3 coding DNA: TGTGCCAGCAGCTTAGCGGGAAGACAGGGGGAGACCCAGTACTTC.

The chain links TRBV30 to TRBJ1-2, with a weak D call TRBD1 (5 bases). V was clipped by 5 bases and J by 3 bases, with 13 bases between them. The CDR3 covers 13 residues. Looked up from germline, CDR1 is GTSNPN and CDR2 is SVGIG (reference sequence). The CDR3 sequence: CAWGGFGHYGYTF. The CDR3, as DNA: TGTGCCTGGGGGGGGTTTGGGCACTATGGCTACACCTTC.

The chain joins TRBV15 to TRBJ1-2, with TRBD1 identical over 8 bases. Germline-derived CDR1 and CDR2 are LNHNV and YYDKDF (reference sequence). The J segment lost 8 bases and the V segment lost 5 bases, leaving 7 bases of the junction unmatched. This CDR3 contains 13 residues. The CDR3 spells CATSDRGRLGYTF. The CDR3 coding sequence is TGTGCCACCAGCGACAGGGGAAGGTTGGGCTACACCTTC.

The J gene is TRBJ2-5, the V gene TRBV16; 9 bases are shared with TRBD2. CDR1 and CDR2 from the germline V gene are KGHSY and FQNENV. The CDR3 has 18 amino acids. V was clipped by 0 bases and J by 2 bases; unmatched bases: 10. The CDR3 region has the DNA TGTGCCAGCAGCCAATCAATTACTAGCGGGTTAGCACAAGAGACCCAGTACTTC. It specifies CASSQSITSGLAQETQYF.

The chain carries TRBV18 and TRBJ1-1; D may be TRBD1 (5 bases). This CDR3 spans 16 amino acids. The ends were cut back, 2 bases at V and 7 bases at J, with 20 bases in the middle. The V gene's germline CDR1 is KGHSH and CDR2 LQKENI. CDR3 nucleotides: TGTGCCAGCTCACCAATCCAACGGACACGGTCGAATGAAGCTTTCTTT. It codes for CASSPIQRTRSNEAFF.

This chain uses TRBV25-1 with TRBJ1-6; the match to TRBD1 covers 7 bases. From germline, CDR1 is MGHDK and CDR2 SYGVNS. V dropped 3 bases and J dropped 5; count of bases not matched to a gene: 7. This CDR3 is 16 amino acids long. CDR3 sequence (DNA): TGTGCCAGCAGTGACTCCACAGGGGTGCATAATTCACCCCTCCACTTT. Encoded protein: CASSDSTGVHNSPLHF.

This clone has just one count. This rearrangement joins TRBV30 to TRBJ2-2; TRBD2 matches at 12 bases. The CDR3 loop spans 18 amino acids. CDR1 is GTSNPN, CDR2 SVGIG, per germline (reference sequence). Losses at the gene ends were 0 bases for V and 3 bases for J; bases not matched to a gene: 8. CDR3 amino acids: CAWSVGLAGLRDTGELFF. CDR3 DNA: TGTGCCTGGAGTGTCGGACTAGCGGGGTTAAGGGACACCGGGGAGCTGTTTTTT.

V usage is TRBV7-9 and J usage is TRBJ1-3, with 9 bases identical to TRBD1. The CDR3 runs to 18 residues. After removal of 2 bases from V and 0 bases from J, the junction contained 8 bases not matched to a gene. Germline loops: CDR1 SEHNR, CDR2 FQNEAQ (reference sequence). The CDR3 here is CASSLTDRGSSSGNTIYF. As DNA, the CDR3 is TGTGCCAGCAGCTTAACGGACAGGGGATCGAGCTCTGGAAACACCATATATTTT.

The chain is built from TRBV27 and TRBJ1-2, with D hard to call. The CDR3 is 14 residues long. Per the germline V gene, CDR1 is MNHEY and CDR2 is SMNVEV (reference sequence). V lost 6 bases to trimming and J lost 2 bases, with 13 bases between them. The CDR3 DNA reads as TGTGCCAGCAGCCGAGGCGGTCGCAACTATGGCTACACCTTC. Translating gives CASSRGGRNYGYTF.

The chain has TRBV5-1 and TRBJ1-2; D is undetermined. In germline, CDR1 is SGHRS, CDR2 YFSETQ. The CDR3 extends over 16 amino acids. V was pared by 4 bases and J by 6 bases, with 22 bases between. The CDR3 sequence: CASSRATTGVDNGYTF. The DNA for the CDR3 is TGCGCCAGCAGCCGCGCAACTACCGGGGTCGACAATGGCTACACCTTC.

J is TRBJ2-3 and V is TRBV5-1; 10 bases align to TRBD1. The germline V gene has CDR1 SGHRS and CDR2 YFSETQ. This CDR3 has 15 amino acids. After removal of 0 bases from V and 6 bases from J, the junction contained 4 bases not matched to a gene. The CDR3 spells CASSLDGTGADTQYF. The CDR3 DNA follows: TGCGCCAGCAGCTTGGACGGGACAGGGGCCGATACGCAGTATTTT.

The chain employs TRBV6-9 and TRBJ2-2; tentatively, D is TRBD1 (6 bases). This CDR3 is 14 amino acids long. Between the trimmed V and J ends, which lost 10 bases and 1 base, there was a span of 13 bases. Germline V gene lookup returns CDR1 MNHGY and CDR2 SVAAGI. The CDR3 protein is CANGRDMNTGELFF. The CDR3 DNA reads as TGTGCCAACGGACGGGACATGAACACCGGGGAGCTGTTTTTT.

The chain joins TRBV19 to TRBJ1-2, with 7 bases identical to TRBD1. V was clipped by 6 bases and J by 8 bases; unmatched bases: 6. This CDR3 is 12 amino acids long. The V gene's germline CDR1 is LNHDA and CDR2 SQIVND (reference sequence). CDR3 DNA sequence: TGTGCCAGTAGAGACAGGGAATGGGGCTACACCTTC. It is translated as CASRDREWGYTF. Filled out from reference TRBV19 and TRBJ1-2, the complete variable domain reads DGGITQSPKYLFRKEGQNVTLSCEQNLNHDAMYWYRQDPGQGLRLIYYSQIVNDFQKGDIAEGYSVSREKKESFPLTVTSAQKNPTAFYLCASRDREWGYTFGSGTRLTVV.

The V call is TRBV27, the J call TRBJ1-1; 8 bases align to TRBD1. Germline V gene data show CDR1 as MNHEY and CDR2 as SMNVEV (reference sequence). V shed 5 bases and J 3 bases; nucleotides not matched to a gene: 14. The CDR3 runs 17 residues. Written as DNA, the CDR3 is TGTGCCAGCAGTCCGAGGACAGGGACGGGTAAGGACACTGAAGCTTTCTTT. Amino acid sequence: CASSPRTGTGKDTEAFF.

V is TRBV6-1 and J is TRBJ2-2; D is ambiguous. The CDR3 covers 15 residues. Looked up from germline, CDR1 is MNHNS and CDR2 is SASEGT. Trimming shortened V by 3 bases and J by 3 bases, and 11 bases separated the two germline ends. Here the CDR3 DNA reads TGTGCCAGCAGTGAGATCGACACCTACACCGGGGAGCTGTTTTTT. It is translated as CASSEIDTYTGELFF.

The chain couples TRBV5-6 to TRBJ2-7; tentative D call: TRBD1 (5 bases). Trimming removed 4 bases at V and 7 bases at J, with 9 bases between. There are 11 residues in the CDR3. Germline loops: CDR1 SGHDT, CDR2 YYEEEE. In DNA form, the CDR3 reads TGTGCCAGCAGCACCCGGACAGAGCAGTACTTC. Translation gives CASSTRTEQYF.

The CDR3 DNA reads TGTGCCAGTAGTACAAGGGACAGGACAATAGGCAATCAGCCCCAGCATTTT. Its protein product is CASSTRDRTIGNQPQHF. The rearrangement joins TRBV19 to TRBJ1-5; TRBD1 aligns across 8 bases. This CDR3 is built from 17 residues. V lost 4 bases and J lost 2; bases outside the gene matches: 10. The germline CDR1 and CDR2 sequences are LNHDA and SQIVND (reference sequence).

This rearrangement joins TRBV18 to TRBJ1-6, with 8 nucleotides matching TRBD1. The length of the CDR3 is 16 residues. The V gene's germline CDR1 is KGHSH and CDR2 LQKENI. The V gene end was trimmed by 3 bases and the J gene end by 5 bases; junction bases not matched to a gene: 6. The CDR3: CASSPGQAVNNSPLHF. CDR3 DNA: TGTGCCAGCTCACCGGGACAGGCGGTAAATAATTCACCCCTCCACTTT.